This T cell receptor beta chain was recorded in a study of blood T cell repertoires in COVID-19 (dated by TCRdb to 2018 to 2020). Some background on the complete study: The collaborator samples originated in the United States, Italy and Spain and spanned the acute and convalescent phases of COVID-19. The material from the prospective study consisted of cDNA or gDNA derived from T cells, B-cell-depleted T cells, or PBMCs. Subjects who had been exposed to COVID-19, were actively infected with it, or had recovered from it provided the deeply sampled blood TCRbeta repertoires that made up the dataset. The repertoires were made available in a free public database intended to serve as a resource for research on the immune response to SARS-CoV-2. The samples were drawn from the first 160 participants of the ongoing ImmuneRACE study and from 950 to 1,500 subjects provided by 6 global collaborators. A de-identified subject ID, COVID-19 status, age in years and sex were almost always included in the sample metadata. Where available, HLA class I and class II types were obtained from metadata supplied by the sample provider rather than from assay-based typing.

The full study reports these points: How much clinical and demographic metadata was included differed by source and by participant, and the metadata was provided uncurated.

Each collaborating institution followed its own protocols to collect whole blood in K2EDTA tubes. For TCRbeta analysis, collaborators shipped samples as frozen whole blood, isolated PBMCs, or DNA extracted from either of those sample types. Points on this clone: Its antigen remains undetermined. No much larger clone exists at a distance of one base, and base qualities are not known.

The immunoSEQ Assay, a bias-controlled multiplex PCR, was used to amplify TCRbeta CDR3 regions from genomic DNA. As for how the authors treated the data: The number of nucleated cells in each sample was estimated by amplification of reference gene primers within the assay. To quantify the absolute abundance of each unique TCRbeta CDR3 rearrangement, sequence reads were collapsed and filtered. For each sample, productive Simpson clonality was calculated by taking the square root of Simpson's diversity index across productive rearrangements. Held by TCRdb, this immuneACCESS table contains in-frame sequences only and omits some clones. Under half of the omission traces to an unresolved V gene where checked; the cause of the rest is unknown. That table is the source of V, J and clone size, and D and trimming were worked out from the DNA. The sample table lists tens of thousands of clones, around four fifths of them with a count of one. The ten biggest clones cover about 15% of the sample.

Based on the germline V gene, the CDR1 and CDR2 sequences are SGHTA and FQGNSA. V loses 3 bases, J loses 0 bases, and the germline ends lie 8 bases apart. The cysteine opens and the phenylalanine closes a CDR3 of 15 amino acids. Of all the DNA, just the CDR3 is kept, 45 bases in frame from base 1. Material: peripheral blood. The chain is assembled from TRBV7-2 and TRBJ2-2, and the D gene may be TRBD2, 6 bases matching. This receptor was taken from a woman aged 55-75 years with acute or convalescent COVID-19. For the CDR3, the sequence is CASSFRLANTGELFF. The DNA sequence is as follows: TGTGCCAGCAGCTTCCGACTAGCGAACACCGGGGAGCTGTTTTTT.